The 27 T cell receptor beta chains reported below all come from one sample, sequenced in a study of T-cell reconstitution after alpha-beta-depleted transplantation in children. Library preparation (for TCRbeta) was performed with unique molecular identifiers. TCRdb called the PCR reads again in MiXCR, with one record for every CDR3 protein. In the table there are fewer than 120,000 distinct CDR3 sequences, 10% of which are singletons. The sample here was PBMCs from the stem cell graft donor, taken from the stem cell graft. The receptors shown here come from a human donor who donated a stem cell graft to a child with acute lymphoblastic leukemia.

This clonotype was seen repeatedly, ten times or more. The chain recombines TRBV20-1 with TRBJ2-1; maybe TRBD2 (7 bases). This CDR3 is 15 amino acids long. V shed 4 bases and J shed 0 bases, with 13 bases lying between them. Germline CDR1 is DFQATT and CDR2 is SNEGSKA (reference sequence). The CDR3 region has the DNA TGCAGTGCTACTGAGGGGGGGTTCTCCTACAATGAGCAGTTCTTC. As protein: CSATEGGFSYNEQFF.

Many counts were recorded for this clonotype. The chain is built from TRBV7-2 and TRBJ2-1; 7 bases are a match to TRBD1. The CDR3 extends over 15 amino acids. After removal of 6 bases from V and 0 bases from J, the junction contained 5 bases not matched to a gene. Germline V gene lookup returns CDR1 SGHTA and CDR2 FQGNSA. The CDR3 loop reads CASRPGQSSYNEQFF. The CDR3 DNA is TGTGCCAGCAGGCCGGGACAGAGCTCCTACAATGAGCAGTTCTTC.

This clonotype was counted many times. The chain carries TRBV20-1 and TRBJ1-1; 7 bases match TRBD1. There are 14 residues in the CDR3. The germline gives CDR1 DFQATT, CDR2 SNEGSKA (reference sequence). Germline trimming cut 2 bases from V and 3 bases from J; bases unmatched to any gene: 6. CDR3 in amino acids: CSARSRGRDTEAFF. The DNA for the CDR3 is TGCAGTGCTAGATCAAGGGGGCGAGACACTGAAGCTTTCTTT.

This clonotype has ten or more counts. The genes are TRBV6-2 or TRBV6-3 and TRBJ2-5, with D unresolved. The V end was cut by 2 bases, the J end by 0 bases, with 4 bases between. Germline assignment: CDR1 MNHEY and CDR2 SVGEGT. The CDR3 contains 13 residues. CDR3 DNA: TGTGCCAGCAGTTACGGGTACCAAGAGACCCAGTACTTC. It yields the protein CASSYGYQETQYF.

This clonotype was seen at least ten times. In nucleotides, the CDR3 is TGTGCCAGCAGCCCCGGGGCGACCACAGATACGCAGTATTTT. Amino acid sequence: CASSPGATTDTQYF. The chain employs TRBV7-9 and TRBJ2-3; D might be TRBD1 or TRBD2, each matching 5 bases. This CDR3 spans 14 amino acids. CDR1 SEHNR and CDR2 FQNEAQ come from the germline V gene (reference sequence). V was shortened by 5 bases and J by 2 bases, with 11 bases between the two germline ends.

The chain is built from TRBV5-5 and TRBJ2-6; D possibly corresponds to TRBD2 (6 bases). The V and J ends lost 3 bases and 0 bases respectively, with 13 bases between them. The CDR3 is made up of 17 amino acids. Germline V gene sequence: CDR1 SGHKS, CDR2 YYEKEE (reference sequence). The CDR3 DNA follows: TGTGCCAGCAGCTATAGGGACTGGAGCTCTGGGGCCAACGTCCTGACTTTC. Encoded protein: CASSYRDWSSGANVLTF.

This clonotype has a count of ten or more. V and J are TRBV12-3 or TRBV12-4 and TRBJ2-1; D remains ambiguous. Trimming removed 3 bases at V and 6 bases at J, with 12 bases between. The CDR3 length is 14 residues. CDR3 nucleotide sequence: TGTGCCAGCAGTTTCTCCGGTATGGGCAATGAGCAGTTCTTC. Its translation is CASSFSGMGNEQFF.

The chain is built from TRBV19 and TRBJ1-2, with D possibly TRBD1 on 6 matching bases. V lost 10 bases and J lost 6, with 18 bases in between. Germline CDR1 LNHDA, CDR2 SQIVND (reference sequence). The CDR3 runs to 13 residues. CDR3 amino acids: CAMGPRGGNGYTF. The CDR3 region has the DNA TGTGCCATGGGCCCCAGAGGGGGTAATGGCTACACCTTC.

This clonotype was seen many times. CDR3 protein: CASSPAAVNTEAFF. The CDR3 bases are TGCGCCAGCAGCCCGGCGGCAGTGAACACTGAAGCTTTCTTT. J is TRBJ1-1 and V is TRBV5-1; D not certain. Germline lookup yields CDR1 SGHRS and CDR2 YFSETQ. V gave up 4 bases and J gave up 0 bases, with 10 bases separating them. The CDR3 totals 14 residues.

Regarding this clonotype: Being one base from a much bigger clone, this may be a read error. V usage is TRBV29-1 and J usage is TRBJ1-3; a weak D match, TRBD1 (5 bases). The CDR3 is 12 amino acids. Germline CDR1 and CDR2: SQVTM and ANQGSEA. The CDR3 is CSGGTSGNPIYF. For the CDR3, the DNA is TGCAGCGGCGGGACGTCTGGAAACCCCATATATTTT.

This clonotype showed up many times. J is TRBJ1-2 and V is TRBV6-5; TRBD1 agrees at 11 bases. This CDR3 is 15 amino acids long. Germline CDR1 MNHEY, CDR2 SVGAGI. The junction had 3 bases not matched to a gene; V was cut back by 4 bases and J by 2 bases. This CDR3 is CASSFWTGGNYGYTF. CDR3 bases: TGTGCCAGCAGTTTCTGGACAGGGGGCAACTATGGCTACACCTTC.

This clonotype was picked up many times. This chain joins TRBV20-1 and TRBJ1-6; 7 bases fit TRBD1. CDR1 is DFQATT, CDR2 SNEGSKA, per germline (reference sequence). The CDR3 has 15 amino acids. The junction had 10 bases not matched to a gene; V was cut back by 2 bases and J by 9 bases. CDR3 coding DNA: TGCAGTGCTAGACTAGGACAGGCCCTACTTTCACCCCTCCACTTT. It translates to CSARLGQALLSPLHF.

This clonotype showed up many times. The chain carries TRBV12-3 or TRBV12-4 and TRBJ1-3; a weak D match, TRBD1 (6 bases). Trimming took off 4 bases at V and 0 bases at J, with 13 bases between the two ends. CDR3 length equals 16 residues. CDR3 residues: CASSSTTGASGNTIYF. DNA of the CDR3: TGTGCCAGCAGTTCCACGACAGGCGCCTCTGGAAACACCATATATTTT.

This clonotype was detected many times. The CDR3 loop reads CASKVSPGGNSDTQYF. In nucleotides, the CDR3 is TGTGCCAGCAAAGTTTCCCCCGGGGGGAACTCAGATACGCAGTATTTT. The V and J genes are TRBV12-3 or TRBV12-4 and TRBJ2-3, with 7 bases aligning to TRBD2. This CDR3 is 16 amino acids long. J was trimmed by 4 bases and V by 7 bases; bases with no gene match: 14.

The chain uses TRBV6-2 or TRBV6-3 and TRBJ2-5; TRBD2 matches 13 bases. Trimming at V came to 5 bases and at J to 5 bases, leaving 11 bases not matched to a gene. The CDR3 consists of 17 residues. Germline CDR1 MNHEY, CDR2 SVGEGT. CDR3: CASSRQRTSGSSETQYF. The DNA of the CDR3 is TGTGCCAGCAGTCGACAACGGACTAGCGGGAGTTCGGAGACCCAGTACTTC.

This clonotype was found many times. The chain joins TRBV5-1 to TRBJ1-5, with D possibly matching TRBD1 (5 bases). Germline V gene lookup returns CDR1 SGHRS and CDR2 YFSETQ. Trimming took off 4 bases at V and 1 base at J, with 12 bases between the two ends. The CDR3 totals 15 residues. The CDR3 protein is CASSLDSKSNQPQHF. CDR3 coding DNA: TGCGCCAGCAGCCTCGACAGTAAAAGCAATCAGCCCCAGCATTTT. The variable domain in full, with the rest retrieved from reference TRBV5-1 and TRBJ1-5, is KAGVTQTPRYLIKTRGQQVTLSCSPISGHRSVSWYQQTPGQGLQFLFEYFSETQRNKGNFPGRFSGRQFSNSRSEMNVSTLELGDSALYLCASSLDSKSNQPQHFGDGTRLSIL.

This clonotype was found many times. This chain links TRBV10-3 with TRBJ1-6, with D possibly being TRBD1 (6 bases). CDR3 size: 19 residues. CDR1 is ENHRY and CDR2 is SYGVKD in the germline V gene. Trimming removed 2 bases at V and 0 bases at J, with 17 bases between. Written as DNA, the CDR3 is TGTGCCATCAGTGAGACCACGGGACAAAGCAGCTCCTATAATTCACCCCTCCACTTT. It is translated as CAISETTGQSSSYNSPLHF.

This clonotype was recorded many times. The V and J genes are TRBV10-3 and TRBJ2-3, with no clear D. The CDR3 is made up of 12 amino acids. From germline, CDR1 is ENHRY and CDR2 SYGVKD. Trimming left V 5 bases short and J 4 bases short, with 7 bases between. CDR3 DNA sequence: TGTGCCATCAGTAATGGGCCAGATACGCAGTATTTT. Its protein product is CAISNGPDTQYF.

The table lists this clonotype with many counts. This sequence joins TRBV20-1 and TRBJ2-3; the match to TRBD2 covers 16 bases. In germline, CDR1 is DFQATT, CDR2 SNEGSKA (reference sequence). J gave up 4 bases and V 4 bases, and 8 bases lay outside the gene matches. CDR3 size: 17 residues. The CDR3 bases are TGCAGTGCTAAAGCCGGGACTAGCGGGAGGGCCTCAGATACGCAGTATTTT. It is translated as CSAKAGTSGRASDTQYF.

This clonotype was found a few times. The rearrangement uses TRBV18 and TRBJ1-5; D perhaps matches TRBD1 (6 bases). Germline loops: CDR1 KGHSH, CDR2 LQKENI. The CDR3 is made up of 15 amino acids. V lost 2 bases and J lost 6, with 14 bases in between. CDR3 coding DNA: TGTGCCAGCTCACCAGTCGAACAGGGAAGTCAGCCCCAGCATTTT. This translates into CASSPVEQGSQPQHF.

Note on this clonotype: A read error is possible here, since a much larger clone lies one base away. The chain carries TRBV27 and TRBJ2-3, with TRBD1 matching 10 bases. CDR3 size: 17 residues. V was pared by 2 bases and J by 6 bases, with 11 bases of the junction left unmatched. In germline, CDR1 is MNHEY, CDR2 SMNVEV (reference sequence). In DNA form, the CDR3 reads TGTGCCAGCAGTTTAAAGGGACAGGGGCAAACCAATGATACGCAGTATTTT. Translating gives CASSLKGQGQTNDTQYF.

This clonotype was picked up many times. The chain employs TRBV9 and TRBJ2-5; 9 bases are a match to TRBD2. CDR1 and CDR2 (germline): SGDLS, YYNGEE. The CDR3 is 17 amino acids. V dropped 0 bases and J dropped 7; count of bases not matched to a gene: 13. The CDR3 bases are TGTGCCAGCAGCGTAGAGGGAGGGACTAGCCGGGATAGGACCCAGTACTTC. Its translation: CASSVEGGTSRDRTQYF.

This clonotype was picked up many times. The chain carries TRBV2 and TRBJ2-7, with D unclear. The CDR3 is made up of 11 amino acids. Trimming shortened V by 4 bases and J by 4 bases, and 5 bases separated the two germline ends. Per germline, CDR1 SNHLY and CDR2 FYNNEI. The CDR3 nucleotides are TGTGCCAGCAGTGCCGTTTACGAGCAGTACTTC. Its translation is CASSAVYEQYF.

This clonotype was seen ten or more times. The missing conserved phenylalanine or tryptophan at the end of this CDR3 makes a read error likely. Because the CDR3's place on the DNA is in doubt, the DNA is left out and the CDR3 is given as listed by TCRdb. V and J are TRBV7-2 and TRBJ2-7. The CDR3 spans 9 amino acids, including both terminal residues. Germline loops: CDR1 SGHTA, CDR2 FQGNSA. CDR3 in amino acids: CASSWLWRY.

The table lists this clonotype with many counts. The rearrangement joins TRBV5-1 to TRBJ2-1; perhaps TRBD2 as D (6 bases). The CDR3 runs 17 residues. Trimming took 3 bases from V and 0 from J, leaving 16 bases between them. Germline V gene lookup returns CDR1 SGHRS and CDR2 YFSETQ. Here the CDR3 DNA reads TGCGCCAGCAGCTACGCGGGGCGGACTCTCTCCTACAATGAGCAGTTCTTC. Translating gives CASSYAGRTLSYNEQFF.

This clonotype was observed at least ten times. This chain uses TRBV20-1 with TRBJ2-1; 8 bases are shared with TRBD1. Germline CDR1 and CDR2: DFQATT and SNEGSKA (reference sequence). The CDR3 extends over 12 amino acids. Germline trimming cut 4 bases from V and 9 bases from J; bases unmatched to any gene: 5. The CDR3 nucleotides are TGCAGTGCTATAAAGACAGGGGTTGAGCAGTTCTTC. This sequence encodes CSAIKTGVEQFF.

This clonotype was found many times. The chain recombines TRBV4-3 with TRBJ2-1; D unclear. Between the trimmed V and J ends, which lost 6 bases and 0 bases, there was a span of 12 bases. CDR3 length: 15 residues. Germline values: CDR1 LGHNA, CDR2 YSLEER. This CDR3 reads CASSRSENSYNEQFF. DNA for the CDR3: TGCGCCAGCAGTCGAAGCGAGAACTCCTACAATGAGCAGTTCTTC.